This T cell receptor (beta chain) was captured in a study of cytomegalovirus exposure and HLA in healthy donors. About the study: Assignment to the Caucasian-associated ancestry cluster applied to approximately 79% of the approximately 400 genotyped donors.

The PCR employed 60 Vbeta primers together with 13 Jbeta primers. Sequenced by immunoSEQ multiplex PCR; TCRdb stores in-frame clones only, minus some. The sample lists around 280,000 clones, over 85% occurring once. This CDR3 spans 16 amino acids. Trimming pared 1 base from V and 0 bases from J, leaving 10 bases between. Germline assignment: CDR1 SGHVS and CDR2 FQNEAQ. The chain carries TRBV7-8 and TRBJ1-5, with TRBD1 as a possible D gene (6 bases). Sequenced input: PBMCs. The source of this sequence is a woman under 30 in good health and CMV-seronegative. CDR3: CASSLGGRGSNQPQHF. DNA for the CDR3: TGTGCCAGCAGCTTAGGGGGGCGCGGTAGCAATCAGCCCCAGCATTTT.